The next 22 T cell receptor beta chains were all read from a single sample in a study of blood T cells in healthy people across ages (dated by TCRdb to about 2015). Library construction relied on 5' RACE. The instrument was an Illumina HiSeq 2500. A second PCR of roughly 7 to 12 cycles was performed with a sample-barcoded 5' primer and a J-beta primer mix. Starting from the raw public reads, TCRdb applied fastp trimming at Q25, assembled clones with MiXCR and retained in-frame beta chains. Rows with a matching CDR3 protein are joined into one entry that keeps the most common DNA and genes. The sample contains roughly 560,000 distinct CDR3 sequences, 20% to 30% of them found a single time. The ten most abundant clones make up 8.7% of the sample. These data also formed part of another study, on T cells of mothers and their children.

The specimen was blood. The source of these receptors is a boy aged 5-17 years in good health.

In its sample, this clonotype was seen a few times. The chain couples TRBV20-1 to TRBJ1-5; the D is unclear. In germline, CDR1 is DFQATT, CDR2 SNEGSKA (reference sequence). The CDR3 length is 12 residues. V was clipped by 5 bases and J by 4 bases, with 9 bases between them. Here the CDR3 DNA reads TGCAGTGCTCCTATCGGAAATCAGCCCCAGCATTTT. It translates to CSAPIGNQPQHF.

The chain employs TRBV20-1 and TRBJ2-5; 12 bases map to TRBD2. The last part of the DNA fits TRBJ2-7 better; the J call may be wrong. Looked up from germline, CDR1 is DFQATT and CDR2 is SNEGSKA (reference sequence). The length of the CDR3 is 16 residues. The CDR3 coding sequence is TGCAGTGCTAGAGGCCTAGCGGGGGGGCCGGCCTACGAGCAGTACTTC. As protein: CSARGLAGGPAYEQYF.

The chain uses TRBV7-2 and TRBJ1-2; D remains unclear. The CDR3 consists of 13 residues. Germline CDR1 reads SGHTA; CDR2 reads FQGNSA. The germline V and J ends were trimmed by 2 bases and 1 base, with 5 bases remaining between them. In DNA form, the CDR3 reads TGTGCCAGCAGCTTACAGGATAACTATGGCTACACCTTC. Protein sequence: CASSLQDNYGYTF. The full variable domain, with the rest looked up from reference TRBV7-2 and TRBJ1-2, is GAGVSQSPSNKVTEKGKDVELRCDPISGHTALYWYRQSLGQGLEFLIYFQGNSAPDKSGLPSDRFSAERTGGSVSTLTIQRTQQEDSAVYLCASSLQDNYGYTFGSGTRLTVV.

This chain uses TRBV6-5 with TRBJ2-3; TRBD2 agrees at 10 bases. The germline V gene has CDR1 MNHEY and CDR2 SVGAGI. The CDR3 is made up of 19 amino acids. V dropped 2 bases and J dropped 2; count of bases not matched to a gene: 13. The CDR3 DNA reads as TGTGCCAGCAGTTACCGGGCTAGCGGGGGCCAAACCTCCACAGATACGCAGTATTTT. Protein sequence: CASSYRASGGQTSTDTQYF.

Many counts were recorded for this clonotype. The gene calls are TRBV27 and TRBJ1-1, with D unresolved. The CDR3 sequence is 13 residues long. Trimming cost V 7 bases and J 0 bases, with 9 bases left between them. The germline V gene has CDR1 MNHEY and CDR2 SMNVEV (reference sequence). CDR3 residues: CASKHAMNTEAFF. CDR3 nucleotide sequence: TGTGCCAGCAAGCACGCCATGAACACTGAAGCTTTCTTT.

The table lists this clonotype with many counts. The rearrangement uses TRBV7-3 and TRBJ2-1; D is undetermined. Trimming left V 5 bases short and J 8 bases short, with 22 bases between. CDR1 is SGHTA, CDR2 FQGTGA, per germline. The CDR3 is made up of 16 amino acids. The CDR3 region has the DNA TGTGCCAGCAGCCCGCTCGCCGCACCCCTTGCTGATGAGCAGTTCTTC. Residues: CASSPLAAPLADEQFF.

This chain links TRBV9 with TRBJ1-1; D is unresolved. Germline loops: CDR1 SGDLS, CDR2 YYNGEE. CDR3 length: 15 amino acids. V lost 0 bases, J lost 4 bases, and 13 bases lay in between. CDR3 sequence reads: CASSVVPQGSTEAFF. The CDR3 DNA reads TGTGCCAGCAGCGTAGTCCCCCAAGGGAGCACTGAAGCTTTCTTT. Supplemented by reference TRBV9 and TRBJ1-1, the full variable domain reads DSGVTQTPKHLITATGQRVTLRCSPRSGDLSVYWYQQSLDQGLQFLIQYYNGEERAKGNILERFSAQQFPDLHSELNLSSLELGDSALYFCASSVVPQGSTEAFFGQGTRLTVV.

This clonotype was found once. This chain joins TRBV28 and TRBJ2-1; D possibly uses TRBD1 or TRBD2 (7 bases each). V dropped 6 bases and J dropped 9 bases, with 18 bases sitting between them. The CDR3 sequence is 14 residues long. Germline-derived CDR1 and CDR2 are MDHEN and SYDVKM. CDR3 coding DNA: TGTGCCAGCAGGGGCCGACAGGGAGGGTTTGAGCAGTTCTTC. Protein sequence: CASRGRQGGFEQFF. Full variable domain (outside the CDR3, taken from reference TRBV28 and TRBJ2-1): DVKVTQSSRYLVKRTGEKVFLECVQDMDHENMFWYRQDPGLGLRLIYFSYDVKMKEKGDIPEGYSVSREKKERFSLILESASTNQTSMYLCASRGRQGGFEQFFGPGTRLTVL.

The CDR3 DNA reads as TGTGCCAGCAGCTTAGACGCGGAGGAGACCCAGTACTTC. Residues: CASSLDAEETQYF. The rearrangement links TRBV7-9 to TRBJ2-5; D remains unclear. CDR3 length: 13 amino acids. Trimming removed 1 base from V and 5 bases from J, with 8 bases in between. The germline V gene has CDR1 SEHNR and CDR2 FQNEAQ (reference sequence).

The V call is TRBV2, the J call TRBJ2-5; the D gene is possibly TRBD1 (5 bases). The CDR3 runs to 13 residues. Trimming pared 1 base from V and 4 bases from J, leaving 7 bases between. Per the germline V gene, CDR1 is SNHLY and CDR2 is FYNNEI. This CDR3 is CASSEGGAETQYF. The CDR3 nucleotides read TGTGCCAGCAGTGAAGGGGGCGCAGAGACCCAGTACTTC. The whole variable domain, filled in from reference TRBV2 and TRBJ2-5, reads EPEVTQTPSHQVTQMGQEVILRCVPISNHLYFYWYRQILGQKVEFLVSFYNNEISEKSEIFDDQFSVERPDGSNFTLKIRSTKLEDSAMYFCASSEGGAETQYFGPGTRLLVL.

This clonotype was observed many times. The CDR3 protein is CASSPGLSSYNEQFF. The CDR3 nucleotides read TGTGCCAGCAGTCCAGGTTTAAGCTCCTACAATGAGCAGTTCTTC. V gene TRBV27 combines with J gene TRBJ2-1; D not resolved. Germline CDR1 is MNHEY and CDR2 is SMNVEV (reference sequence). V lost 5 bases, J lost 0 bases, and 11 bases lay in between. The CDR3 runs to 15 residues.

This clonotype was picked up a small number of times. Written as DNA, the CDR3 is TGCGCCAGCAGCCAAACATCGGACAGGGCGGGCTATGGCTACACCTTC. This sequence encodes CASSQTSDRAGYGYTF. The rearrangement uses TRBV4-3 and TRBJ1-2; 8 nucleotides line up with TRBD1. In germline, CDR1 is LGHNA, CDR2 YSLEER. V gave up 2 bases and J gave up 4 bases; unmatched junction bases: 9. The CDR3 has 16 residues.

The CDR3 spells CASSSRVINEQYF. DNA of the CDR3: TGTGCCAGCAGTTCGCGGGTTATCAACGAGCAGTACTTC. The J gene is TRBJ2-7, the V gene TRBV6-2 or TRBV6-3; a weak D match, TRBD2 (5 bases). The CDR3 has 13 residues. V lost 4 bases to trimming and J lost 5 bases, with 12 bases between them. Germline V gene lookup returns CDR1 MNHEY and CDR2 SVGEGT.

This chain uses TRBV6-1 with TRBJ1-5; D ambiguous. Trimming cost V 6 bases and J 6 bases, with 12 bases left between them. CDR1 and CDR2 from the germline V gene are MNHNS and SASEGT. The CDR3 runs to 13 residues. The CDR3 DNA reads as TGTGCCAGCAGCCTGGCGGGGAGTCAGCCCCAGCATTTT. It yields the protein CASSLAGSQPQHF.

The rearrangement links TRBV27 to TRBJ2-5; tentatively, D is TRBD1 or TRBD2 (5 bases each). Trimming removed 4 bases from V and 4 bases from J, with 10 bases in between. Germline CDR1 MNHEY, CDR2 SMNVEV (reference sequence). The CDR3 loop spans 13 amino acids. CDR3 protein: CASSWVGGETQYF. As DNA, the CDR3 is TGTGCCAGCAGTTGGGTTGGGGGAGAGACCCAGTACTTC.

In its sample, this clonotype was seen a few times. The chain combines TRBV20-1 with TRBJ2-7; 14 bases are shared with TRBD2. V dropped 6 bases and J dropped 1; count of bases not matched to a gene: 2. CDR3 size: 14 residues. Germline V gene lookup returns CDR1 DFQATT and CDR2 SNEGSKA (reference sequence). CDR3 bases: TGCAGTGCGAGGACTAGCGGGAGGTCCTACGAGCAGTACTTC. Its protein product is CSARTSGRSYEQYF.

The rearrangement joins TRBV2 to TRBJ1-3; D call uncertain. The length of the CDR3 is 11 residues. In germline, CDR1 is SNHLY, CDR2 FYNNEI. V gave up 7 bases and J gave up 13 bases, with 14 bases separating them. In DNA, the CDR3 is TGTGCCAGCATTGGATTAATCCGGATATATTTT. It translates to CASIGLIRIYF. The full variable domain, with the rest looked up from reference TRBV2 and TRBJ1-3, is EPEVTQTPSHQVTQMGQEVILRCVPISNHLYFYWYRQILGQKVEFLVSFYNNEISEKSEIFDDQFSVERPDGSNFTLKIRSTKLEDSAMYFCASIGLIRIYFGEGSWLTVV.

V usage is TRBV9 and J usage is TRBJ2-1, with 8 bases that match TRBD2. Trimming cost V 0 bases and J 8 bases; bases outside gene matches: 10. CDR1 SGDLS and CDR2 YYNGEE come from the germline V gene. CDR3 size: 16 residues. CDR3 DNA: TGTGCCAGCAGCGTAGTAACCGGGGGGGAGGGGGATGAGCAGTTCTTC. Residues: CASSVVTGGEGDEQFF.

This clonotype was found many times. This chain connects TRBV6-4 to TRBJ2-6; the D gene is possibly TRBD1 (6 bases). Germline V gene data show CDR1 as MRHNA and CDR2 as SNTAGT. The V and J ends lost 4 bases and 0 bases respectively, with 7 bases between them. The CDR3 sequence is 15 residues long. This chain's CDR3 is CASSADSSGANVLTF. DNA of the CDR3: TGTGCCAGCAGTGCGGACAGCTCTGGGGCCAACGTCCTGACTTTC.

The rearrangement links TRBV7-6 to TRBJ2-5; the D is unclear. CDR3 size: 15 residues. Germline lookup yields CDR1 SGHVS and CDR2 FNYEAQ. Trimming left V 1 base short and J 5 bases short, with 14 bases between. CDR3 protein: CASSLGRPGVETQYF. The DNA for the CDR3 is TGTGCCAGCAGCTTAGGGAGACCTGGGGTGGAGACCCAGTACTTC.

This clonotype has only a few counts. The V call is TRBV5-1, the J call TRBJ2-5, with D perhaps matching TRBD1 or TRBD2 (5 bases each). The germline gives CDR1 SGHRS, CDR2 YFSETQ. The CDR3 length is 14 residues. V was cut by 0 bases and J by 6 bases, with 12 bases left in between. CDR3 protein: CASSLDGPGQTQYF. Here the CDR3 DNA reads TGCGCCAGCAGCTTGGATGGCCCGGGGCAGACCCAGTACTTC.

J is TRBJ2-7 and V is TRBV6-5; possibly TRBD1 for D (5 bases). Germline V CDR1 and CDR2: MNHEY, SVGAGI. Between the trimmed V and J ends, which lost 0 bases and 0 bases, there was a span of 18 bases. This CDR3 has 18 amino acids. CDR3 sequence (DNA): TGTGCCAGCAGTTACTCGAGAAGGACAAATTCTTTCTCCTACGAGCAGTACTTC. It specifies CASSYSRRTNSFSYEQYF.